Sequencing of this T cell receptor (beta chain) was carried out in a study of CD8 T cells in ankylosing spondylitis. TCR beta libraries were made by quantitative 5'-RACE with molecular barcodes. TCRdb passed the 5' RACE reads through MiXCR, listing each CDR3 protein once. This table holds about 160,000 distinct CDR3 sequences, more than 40% found once. The V gene lost 6 bases and the J gene lost 7 bases, with 15 bases spanning the gap. This CDR3 is built from 13 residues. This clonotype was observed a handful of times. What it binds is not known. The study, taken as a whole, reports: As reported, disease-linked clones showed significant enrichment in matched ankylosing spondylitis synovial fluid. Made up of fewer than ten highly homologous variants, a TCR beta motif appeared characteristic of ankylosing spondylitis blood. A number of the motif variants had already been described in reactive arthritis synovial fluid and blood.

Material for sequencing was synovial fluid, either unsorted or a sorted T cell fraction (not recorded which). This sequence joins TRBV12-3 or TRBV12-4 and TRBJ1-2; D may be TRBD1 (6 bases). The sequence was obtained from a male donor with ankylosing spondylitis. This chain's CDR3 is CASSPWGAGGYTF. CDR3 in DNA: TGTGCCAGCAGCCCCTGGGGGGCTGGTGGCTACACCTTC.